This TCR beta chain was observed in a study of post-analysis software for immune sequencing data. For the study at large: Relapsing-remitting, secondary progressive and progressive-relapsing multiple sclerosis courses were included.

CDR1 is SQVTM and CDR2 is ANQGSEA in the germline V gene. The CDR3 runs 19 residues. Details on this clonotype: The target antigen is unknown. Sequence at one end of the junction differs from germline and may be a read error.

Points from the study as a whole: Analysis by F measure revealed that same-batch samples clustered strongly together. Diversity measured as normalized Chao1 was significantly lower in multiple sclerosis patients than in controls. Higher frequency in patients than in controls was seen for several TRBV segments, with TRBV5-6, TRBV5-1 and TRBV20-1 among them.

Unique-molecular-identifier-tagged TCR beta cDNA libraries were used. Each batch of about 0.95 to 10 million T cells produced around 460,000 cDNA molecules. One entry per CDR3 protein, called by TCRdb with MiXCR from the PCR reads. The sample records approximately 250,000 distinct CDR3 sequences, 35% to 45% being singletons. This sequence joins TRBV29-1 and TRBJ2-7, with TRBD1 matching over 7 bases. The sequencing sample was made of blood. This TCR was recovered from a girl between 5 and 17 years old with multiple sclerosis. The CDR3 loop reads CSVEDGTVPPKASYNEQYF. The CDR3, as DNA: TGCAGCGTGGAAGACGGGACAGTTCCCCCGAAGGCCTCCTACAATGAGCAGTACTTC.